One and the same sample provided the 24 T cell receptor beta chains below, sequenced in a study of T cell repertoires in cytomegalovirus infection. These receptors lack a known antigen. In TCRdb, the reads were re-called with MiXCR into one record per CDR3 protein. This table holds approximately 300,000 distinct CDR3 sequences, around 25% found once. Sequencing used cultured PBMCs, obtained from culture after CMV antigen stimulation. The receptors were gathered from a human donor in good health (CMV status not recorded). Some clones in this sample may be carry-over from other donors' samples.

This clonotype was observed a few times. The CDR3 DNA is TGTGCCAGCATCGACAGCGGGAGGGACACCGGGGAGCTGTTTTTT. Protein product: CASIDSGRDTGELFF. The chain joins TRBV2 to TRBJ2-2; 10 nucleotides match TRBD2. V lost 7 bases, J lost 3 bases, and 5 bases stayed unmatched. The germline V gene encodes CDR1 SNHLY and CDR2 FYNNEI. The CDR3 is 15 residues long.

V gene TRBV30 combines with J gene TRBJ2-3, with 13 bases matching TRBD2. Looked up from germline, CDR1 is GTSNPN and CDR2 is SVGIG (reference sequence). The CDR3 contains 17 residues. Trimming cost V 2 bases and J 5 bases; bases outside gene matches: 10. The CDR3: CAWSTSGLAGVIDTQYF. CDR3 in DNA: TGTGCCTGGAGTACCTCCGGACTAGCGGGAGTTATAGATACGCAGTATTTT.

J is TRBJ2-3 and V is TRBV19, with D perhaps given as TRBD1 or TRBD2 (5 bases each). Trimming pared 4 bases from V and 4 bases from J, leaving 15 bases between. The CDR3 is made up of 15 amino acids. In germline, CDR1 is LNHDA, CDR2 SQIVND (reference sequence). Here the CDR3 reads CASSTILGPSDTQYF. The CDR3 coding sequence is TGTGCCAGTAGTACCATCCTGGGACCGTCAGATACGCAGTATTTT.

This chain links TRBV29-1 with TRBJ1-6; D is unclear. The V end lost 4 bases, the J end lost 7 bases, and 14 bases lay between the germline ends. The CDR3 consists of 14 residues. The germline V gene has CDR1 SQVTM and CDR2 ANQGSEA. The DNA for the CDR3 is TGCAGCGTTGCCCTCCCCACGGCCAATTCACCCCTCCACTTT. Translation gives CSVALPTANSPLHF.

This clonotype has just a few counts. The rearrangement uses TRBV5-4 and TRBJ2-5; TRBD2 might be the D (6 bases). Deletions cut 4 bases from V and 5 bases from J, with 9 bases between. Germline assignment: CDR1 SGHNT and CDR2 YYREEE (reference sequence). The CDR3 spans 12 residues. The CDR3 DNA reads as TGTGCCAGCAGCACGGGAGTGGAGACCCAGTACTTC. Protein: CASSTGVETQYF.

The table lists this clonotype with many counts. The chain has TRBV18 and TRBJ2-3, with a tentative D call TRBD2 (6 bases). V was clipped by 3 bases and J by 3 bases, with 10 bases between them. This CDR3 is built from 14 residues. Germline lookup yields CDR1 KGHSH and CDR2 LQKENI. CDR3 coding DNA: TGTGCCAGCTCACCTCAGGGAGGAACAGATACGCAGTATTTT. Protein: CASSPQGGTDTQYF.

The rearrangement joins TRBV12-3 or TRBV12-4 to TRBJ2-3; D is possibly TRBD1 or TRBD2 (5 bases each). CDR3 length equals 14 residues. The V and J ends lost 1 base and 5 bases respectively, with 10 bases between them. In nucleotides, the CDR3 is TGTGCCAGCAGTTTAGGAGGGGTCCAAGATACGCAGTATTTT. It yields the protein CASSLGGVQDTQYF.

The chain couples TRBV12-3 or TRBV12-4 to TRBJ1-6; no clear D gene. The ends were cut back, 0 bases at V and 10 bases at J, with 10 bases in the middle. The CDR3 sequence is 14 residues long. CDR3 nucleotide sequence: TGTGCCAGCAGTTTAGCAGGAAAAGGGTCACCCCTCCACTTT. Amino acids: CASSLAGKGSPLHF.

This chain links TRBV12-3 or TRBV12-4 with TRBJ2-1; perhaps TRBD1 as D (5 bases). The CDR3 loop spans 15 amino acids. V lost 5 bases to trimming and J lost 0 bases, with 11 bases between them. CDR3 region: CASSGRARSYNEQFF. The DNA of the CDR3 is TGTGCCAGCAGTGGCAGGGCTCGCTCCTACAATGAGCAGTTCTTC.

The CDR3 loop is CSARDLRGQETQYF. The CDR3 coding sequence is TGCAGTGCTAGAGATCTCCGGGGCCAAGAGACCCAGTACTTC. The V gene is TRBV20-1, the J gene TRBJ2-5; TRBD2 might be the D (5 bases). Germline V gene sequence: CDR1 DFQATT, CDR2 SNEGSKA (reference sequence). V gave up 0 bases and J gave up 1 base, with 9 bases separating them. CDR3 length: 14 residues.

V is TRBV20-1 and J is TRBJ1-2; unclear D gene. V lost 6 bases and J 0 bases, leaving 11 bases between the germline ends. The germline V gene encodes CDR1 DFQATT and CDR2 SNEGSKA (reference sequence). The CDR3 extends over 13 amino acids. The CDR3 DNA sequence: TGCAGTGCCCTAAACCCAGCTAACTATGGCTACACCTTC. Its translation is CSALNPANYGYTF.

The sample holds many counts of this clonotype. The chain uses TRBV6-6 and TRBJ1-6, with D maybe TRBD1 (6 bases). Trimming took 2 bases from V and 9 from J, leaving 11 bases between them. The CDR3 spans 14 residues. In germline, CDR1 is MNHNY, CDR2 SVGAGI (reference sequence). The CDR3, as DNA: TGTGCCAGCAGTTACGACAGGATCGTTTCACCCCTCCACTTT. Its translation: CASSYDRIVSPLHF.

The genes are TRBV12-3 or TRBV12-4 and TRBJ2-2, with TRBD2 identical over 7 bases. CDR3 length: 18 residues. With V trimmed by 5 bases and J by 2 bases, 14 bases remained unmatched. In DNA form, the CDR3 reads TGTGCCAGCAGTCTAGGATTGGGATTAGCGGGCAACACCGGGGAGCTGTTTTTT. It translates to CASSLGLGLAGNTGELFF.

The chain employs TRBV5-1 and TRBJ2-7; 7 bases align to TRBD1. CDR3 length: 14 residues. V dropped 5 bases and J dropped 2; count of bases not matched to a gene: 7. Germline V gene sequence: CDR1 SGHRS, CDR2 YFSETQ. CDR3 residues: CASRTTGTAYEQYF. Written as DNA, the CDR3 is TGCGCCAGCAGGACCACCGGGACAGCCTACGAGCAGTACTTC.

V usage is TRBV27 and J usage is TRBJ2-7, with 8 nucleotides matching TRBD2. The CDR3 is made up of 17 amino acids. The V segment lost 5 bases and the J segment 1 base; nucleotides outside the gene matches: 13. The V gene's germline CDR1 is MNHEY and CDR2 SMNVEV (reference sequence). The CDR3 protein is CASSPLFPAGVSYEQYV. DNA for the CDR3: TGTGCCAGCAGTCCTCTTTTCCCAGCGGGAGTTTCCTACGAGCAGTACGTC.

V usage is TRBV7-2 and J usage is TRBJ1-2, with unresolved D. The CDR3 runs to 13 residues. V lost 1 base, J lost 5 bases, and 8 bases lay in between. Looked up from germline, CDR1 is SGHTA and CDR2 is FQGNSA. Written as DNA, the CDR3 is TGTGCCAGCAGCTTAGAGCACAGTTATGGCTACACCTTC. It encodes CASSLEHSYGYTF.

The V gene is TRBV6-8, the J gene TRBJ1-5; no reliable D call. The germline CDR1 and CDR2 sequences are MNHGY and SAAAGT. This CDR3 is built from 12 residues. V was shortened by 7 bases and J by 6 bases, with 10 bases between the two germline ends. The DNA of the CDR3 is TGTGCCAGCATCTCCCCAGGTCAGCCCCAGCATTTT. Amino acid sequence: CASISPGQPQHF.

J is TRBJ1-1 and V is TRBV28, with 7 bases aligning to TRBD1. The CDR3 sequence is 15 residues long. V dropped 5 bases and J dropped 2; count of bases not matched to a gene: 8. CDR1 and CDR2 from the germline V gene are MDHEN and SYDVKM. The CDR3 DNA is TGTGCCAGCAGTCTTCCGGGACAGACAAACACTGAAGCTTTCTTT. Translating it yields CASSLPGQTNTEAFF.

At least ten counts were recorded for this clonotype. The chain links TRBV7-2 to TRBJ2-7; TRBD1 or TRBD2 may be the D gene (6 bases each). The CDR3 has 16 amino acids. V was clipped by 5 bases and J by 0 bases, with 17 bases between them. Per germline, CDR1 SGHTA and CDR2 FQGNSA. CDR3: CASSLDGGGISYEQYV. CDR3 DNA: TGTGCCAGCAGCCTGGACGGGGGCGGAATCTCCTACGAGCAGTACGTC.

The chain is built from TRBV5-1 and TRBJ1-1, with D unclear. V was trimmed by 8 bases and J by 0 bases, leaving 17 bases between them. The CDR3 loop spans 15 amino acids. The germline CDR1 and CDR2 sequences are SGHRS and YFSETQ. The CDR3 here is CASAEWGTLNTEAFF. CDR3 sequence (DNA): TGCGCCAGTGCCGAGTGGGGTACCTTGAACACTGAAGCTTTCTTT.

There are many counts of this clonotype. The chain joins TRBV7-8 to TRBJ2-5; TRBD2 might be the D (5 bases). Germline CDR1 is SGHVS and CDR2 is FQNEAQ. Trimming removed 0 bases from V and 3 bases from J, with 17 bases in between. The length of the CDR3 is 17 residues. The CDR3 DNA sequence: TGTGCCAGCAGCTTAGCGCTGGCGGGCACGTACAAAGAGACCCAGTACTTC. Its protein product is CASSLALAGTYKETQYF.

This clonotype has a handful of counts. This CDR3 reads CASSLGPSGPWSNQPQHF. CDR3 nucleotides: TGTGCCAGCAGCTTAGGTCCCAGTGGTCCTTGGAGCAATCAGCCCCAGCATTTT. The V and J genes are TRBV11-3 and TRBJ1-5; D not resolved. Germline lookup yields CDR1 SGHNT and CDR2 YENEEA. The V gene lost 1 base and the J gene lost 1 base, with 17 bases spanning the gap. The CDR3 runs 18 residues.

V and J are TRBV2 and TRBJ2-1, with D maybe TRBD1 (5 bases). This CDR3 has 14 residues. Trimming took 1 base from V and 6 from J, leaving 10 bases between them. Germline V gene data show CDR1 as SNHLY and CDR2 as FYNNEI. Here the CDR3 DNA reads TGTGCCAGCAGTGAAGAAGTCCAGGGCAATGAGCAGTTCTTC. The encoded protein is CASSEEVQGNEQFF.

This sequence joins TRBV19 and TRBJ2-3; the D call may be TRBD1 or TRBD2 (6 bases each). The CDR3 is 14 residues long. V shed 7 bases and J shed 4 bases, with 15 bases lying between them. Looked up from germline, CDR1 is LNHDA and CDR2 is SQIVND (reference sequence). CDR3 in amino acids: CASTIGGLADTQYF. CDR3 nucleotides: TGTGCCAGTACCATAGGGGGACTCGCAGATACGCAGTATTTT.